This T cell receptor beta chain is drawn from a study of T cell responses to AZD1222 COVID-19 vaccine. Study results and limitations: In all cases, repertoires were sampled only after the peak T cell response. Dominant at 160-218 and 743-854, vaccine-associated CD4 TCRs also spanned spike. The donors showed a predominance of white British ancestry and of females, with possible underestimation of clonal diversity.

Here immunoSEQ multiplex PCR was the method, and the copy in TCRdb shows in-frame clones only, minus some. The sample carries around 80,000 clones, over 90% recorded once. Comment on this clone: Its specificity is not known.

V shed 5 bases, J shed 2 bases, and the junction held 6 bases outside the gene matches. CDR1 and CDR2 from the germline V gene are SEHNR and FQNEAQ (reference sequence). The CDR3 contains 15 residues. The receptor was isolated from an adult in good health. The chain uses TRBV7-9 and TRBJ2-5, with 9 bases fitting TRBD2. The starting material was peripheral blood, obtained on day 0 of AZD1222 vaccination. The DNA for the CDR3 is TGTGCCAGCAGCAACGGCGGGGGGGCTCAAGAGACCCAGTACTTC. Its protein is CASSNGGGAQETQYF.